The 3 T cell receptor beta chains below all came from one sample that was sequenced in a study of T cell repertoires in cytomegalovirus infection (dated by TCRdb to the late 2010s). The sample was run on an Illumina HiSeq 1500. TCRdb applied fastp at Q25 and MiXCR to the public reads, then kept only in-frame beta chains. Merged by CDR3 protein, the rows form single entries marked with the most common genes and DNA. Across this sample there are fewer than 550,000 distinct CDR3 sequences, with more than 15% seen only once. The ten biggest clones cover roughly a quarter of the sample. The sequenced sample consisted of CD8+ T cells from PBMCs. These receptors were taken from a human donor in good health (CMV status not recorded). Some clones in this sample may be carry-over from other donors' samples.

A remark on this clonotype: The CDR3 end shows no conserved phenylalanine or tryptophan, and so a read error is likely. The DNA is omitted, as the CDR3 cannot be located on it reliably, and the CDR3 follows TCRdb's listing. The chain combines TRBV10-3 with TRBJ2-1; TRBD2 reflects the table's D call only, with no check against the DNA. In germline, CDR1 is ENHRY, CDR2 SYGVKD. The CDR3 region is 16 residues in length, termini included. CDR3 sequence reads: CAISEPGLAGENEQLL.

The rearrangement uses TRBV30 and TRBJ2-1, with 9 bases aligning to TRBD2. The CDR3 sequence is 16 residues long. J gave up 5 bases and V 0 bases, and 8 bases lay outside the gene matches. Per germline, CDR1 GTSNPN and CDR2 SVGIG (reference sequence). The DNA for the CDR3 is TGTGCCTGGAGTGTACGGGGCGGGAGGGCCGACAATGAGCAGTTCTTC. Translated, it gives CAWSVRGGRADNEQFF.

This clonotype was counted at least ten times. The rearrangement links TRBV6-2 or TRBV6-3 to TRBJ1-2; the D is unclear. There are 15 residues in the CDR3. Trimming took off 10 bases at V and 1 base at J, with 19 bases between the two ends. Germline CDR1 reads MNHEY; CDR2 reads SVGEGT. DNA of the CDR3: TGTGCCACCCAGGACGACGGACTTATTAACTATGGCTACACCTTC. Translation: CATQDDGLINYGYTF.